The 8 T cell receptor beta chains below come from one sample, sequenced in a study of chemoradiotherapy in HPV16-positive cancers. Sequencing was performed with immunoSEQ multiplex PCR; in TCRdb, only in-frame clones are kept and a portion is missing. The sample includes thousands of clones, 77% seen only once; the top ten take under 20%. Sampling was carried out from a patient who underwent chemoradiotherapy. Every receptor here comes from a human donor with HPV-associated anogenital cancer.

In this sample, this clone turned up a few times. This sequence joins TRBV5-1 and TRBJ2-5; 11 positions agree with TRBD2. The length of the CDR3 is 15 residues. V dropped 5 bases and J dropped 5; count of bases not matched to a gene: 8. Looked up from germline, CDR1 is SGHRS and CDR2 is YFSETQ. CDR3 nucleotides: TGCGCCAGCAGGGTTAGCGGGGGGGCCGAGGAGACCCAGTACTTC. Protein product: CASRVSGGAEETQYF.

This clone was detected only once. The chain has TRBV5-1 and TRBJ2-7; D not resolved. Germline values: CDR1 SGHRS, CDR2 YFSETQ. CDR3 size: 12 residues. V lost 3 bases to trimming and J lost 6 bases, with 10 bases between them. This CDR3 reads CASSWRSGEQYF. The CDR3, as DNA: TGCGCCAGCAGCTGGAGAAGTGGCGAGCAGTACTTC.

This rearrangement joins TRBV2 to TRBJ1-3, with D hard to call. The CDR3 consists of 18 residues. Germline values: CDR1 SNHLY, CDR2 FYNNEI. The CDR3 loop reads CASLFPSRIHSSGNTIYF. The DNA for the CDR3 is TGTGCTTCCTTGTTCCCAAGCCGCATACATAGCTCTGGAAACACCATATATTTT.

The chain recombines TRBV5-4 with TRBJ2-3, with 7 bases aligning to TRBD2. V lost 0 bases, J lost 1 base, and 5 bases stayed unmatched. Germline values: CDR1 SGHNT, CDR2 YYREEE (reference sequence). This CDR3 spans 16 amino acids. The CDR3 bases are TGTGCCAGCAGCTTGGCCGGACTAGTCGGCACAGATACGCAGTATTTT. Encoded protein: CASSLAGLVGTDTQYF.

The chain employs TRBV19 and TRBJ2-3; TRBD1 matches 10 bases. With V trimmed by 7 bases and J by 3 bases, 4 bases remained unmatched. This CDR3 is 14 amino acids long. CDR1 LNHDA and CDR2 SQIVND come from the germline V gene (reference sequence). The DNA of the CDR3 is TGTGCCAGTAATTGGGGACAGGGGACAGATACGCAGTATTTT. Translating it yields CASNWGQGTDTQYF.

This clone was observed a single time. The chain is built from TRBV19 and TRBJ1-2; a possible D gene is TRBD1 (5 bases). Germline V gene lookup returns CDR1 LNHDA and CDR2 SQIVND (reference sequence). The CDR3 has 15 residues. V lost 7 bases and J 6 bases, leaving 21 bases between the germline ends. The CDR3 loop reads CASNQDVQGEDGYTF. CDR3 nucleotides: TGTGCCAGTAACCAAGATGTTCAGGGTGAGGATGGCTACACCTTC.

This sequence joins TRBV5-1 and TRBJ2-5; tentatively, D is TRBD1 or TRBD2 (5 bases each). Germline loops: CDR1 SGHRS, CDR2 YFSETQ. Trimming cost V 2 bases and J 0 bases, with 14 bases left between them. This CDR3 is built from 16 residues. The CDR3 reads CASSFGTAIHQETQYF. The CDR3 DNA reads TGCGCCAGCAGCTTCGGGACGGCTATCCACCAAGAGACCCAGTACTTC.

This clone was seen only a few times. CDR3 sequence reads: CASGSQGHEQFF. The CDR3 DNA reads TGTGCTAGTGGTTCACAGGGTCATGAGCAGTTCTTC. V usage is TRBV12-5 and J usage is TRBJ2-1; possible D gene TRBD1, 6 bases. The V gene lost 4 bases and the J gene lost 8 bases, with 9 bases spanning the gap. CDR3 size: 12 residues. In germline, CDR1 is LGHNT, CDR2 FRNRAP.